Sequencing of this TCR beta chain was carried out in a study of tumor and adjacent non-tumor tissue in lung cancer. Across the whole study: Patients were aged about 30 to 76, fewer than twelve men and a handful of women, stage I to III. The study's findings and limits: Tumor tissue had significantly higher TCR diversity than normal lung.

With respect to this clonotype: Its antigen is still unknown.

Three rounds of nested PCR, following a modified ARM-PCR protocol, produced the TCRbeta library. TCRdb fed the multiplex PCR reads into MiXCR, producing one record per CDR3 protein. The sample carries tens of thousands of distinct CDR3 sequences, roughly 60% recorded once. RNA was extracted from bulk tissue without any cell sorting. The normal lung tissue was taken more than 3 cm from the tumor edge. Chemotherapy-naive patients with new lung cancer underwent thoracic surgery in China, August–late 2014. Trimming pared 7 bases from V and 8 bases from J, leaving 11 bases between. The CDR3 is 12 amino acids. The germline V gene has CDR1 SEHNR and CDR2 FQNEAQ (reference sequence).

Sequencing was carried out using distant non-tumor lung tissue. The TCR originated in a man aged 65-85 years with non-small cell lung cancer. The genes are TRBV7-9 and TRBJ1-4, with D hard to call. In DNA, the CDR3 is TGTGCCAGCACCCTGGGAGGGGAAAAACTGTTTTTT. Residues: CASTLGGEKLFF.